Presented here are 28 T cell receptor beta chains from one specimen sequenced in a study of blood T cell repertoires in COVID-19. Profiled with immunoSEQ multiplex PCR; TCRdb holds only in-frame clones, not every one. The repertoire includes about 190,000 clones, roughly nine tenths of them detected once, and 2.1% sits in the top ten. The sample was peripheral blood. All receptors derive from a man in his 70s with active or convalescent COVID-19.

This clone has only a few counts. The rearrangement links TRBV18 to TRBJ1-4; D is unresolved. Between the trimmed V and J ends, which lost 5 bases and 4 bases, there was a span of 5 bases. The CDR3 has 12 amino acids. Germline V lookup: CDR1 KGHSH, CDR2 LQKENI. The CDR3 protein is CASSGGNEKLFF. The CDR3, as DNA: TGTGCCAGCTCAGGAGGTAATGAAAAACTGTTTTTT.

This rearrangement joins TRBV28 to TRBJ2-1, with D unclear. The CDR3 loop spans 13 amino acids. CDR1 is MDHEN, CDR2 SYDVKM, per germline. Trimming cost V 0 bases and J 8 bases, with 8 bases left between them. The chain's CDR3 is CASSLWAVDEQFF. The CDR3 DNA is TGTGCCAGCAGTTTATGGGCCGTCGATGAGCAGTTCTTC.

The rearrangement links TRBV7-9 to TRBJ1-4, with 9 nucleotides matching TRBD1. The CDR3 sequence is 14 residues long. With V trimmed by 5 bases and J by 4 bases, 2 bases remained unmatched. Germline CDR1 and CDR2: SEHNR and FQNEAQ (reference sequence). The CDR3 spells CASSKGQGNEKLFF. Here the CDR3 DNA reads TGTGCCAGCAGCAAGGGACAGGGTAATGAAAAACTGTTTTTT.

The chain couples TRBV19 to TRBJ2-1, with TRBD2 as a possible D gene (6 bases). V lost 1 base and J 5 bases, leaving 12 bases between the germline ends. The CDR3 loop spans 15 amino acids. The germline CDR1 and CDR2 sequences are LNHDA and SQIVND (reference sequence). CDR3 protein: CASSIVHSGHNEQFF. The CDR3, as DNA: TGTGCCAGTAGTATAGTCCACAGCGGGCACAATGAGCAGTTCTTC.

The J gene is TRBJ1-5, the V gene TRBV5-1; weak D call: TRBD1 (5 bases). The CDR3 sequence is 15 residues long. Germline assignment: CDR1 SGHRS and CDR2 YFSETQ. Deletions cut 0 bases from V and 7 bases from J, with 14 bases between. The CDR3 bases are TGCGCCAGCAGCTTGGAATCAGGGACTCAGCAGCCCCAGCATTTT. The encoded protein is CASSLESGTQQPQHF.

The chain couples TRBV5-4 to TRBJ1-2; the match to TRBD1 covers 7 bases. The trim removed 3 bases at V and 5 bases at J, leaving 7 bases unmatched. CDR3 length equals 14 residues. CDR1 is SGHNT, CDR2 YYREEE, per germline (reference sequence). CDR3 sequence: CASSSSTGPYGYTF. In DNA, the CDR3 is TGTGCCAGCAGCTCCTCGACAGGGCCGTATGGCTACACCTTC.

A single count supports this clone. Here the CDR3 reads CASSALGEAGAQYF. In nucleotides, the CDR3 is TGTGCCAGCAGCGCCCTCGGGGAGGCTGGGGCCCAGTACTTC. The chain joins TRBV5-5 to TRBJ2-5; tentative D call: TRBD2 (6 bases). The V end lost 4 bases, the J end lost 9 bases, and 19 bases lay between the germline ends. The CDR3 sequence is 14 residues long. Germline V gene data show CDR1 as SGHKS and CDR2 as YYEKEE (reference sequence).

This chain joins TRBV27 and TRBJ1-2, with D unresolved. CDR1 MNHEY and CDR2 SMNVEV come from the germline V gene (reference sequence). This CDR3 has 17 amino acids. The V end lost 4 bases, the J end lost 0 bases, and 18 bases lay between the germline ends. This CDR3 is CASSSGGRAKANYGYTF. The DNA for the CDR3 is TGTGCCAGCAGTTCCGGTGGGCGGGCGAAAGCTAACTATGGCTACACCTTC.

The chain is built from TRBV27 and TRBJ1-5, with TRBD1 matching 12 bases. V lost 1 base to trimming and J lost 2 bases; unmatched junction nucleotides: 3. The CDR3 loop spans 17 amino acids. Germline V gives CDR1 MNHEY, CDR2 SMNVEV (reference sequence). The CDR3 DNA follows: TGTGCCAGCAGTTTATTAGGGACAGGGGGCGGCAATCAGCCCCAGCATTTT. This gives the protein CASSLLGTGGGNQPQHF.

This chain joins TRBV19 and TRBJ1-4; a weak D match, TRBD1 (5 bases). From germline, CDR1 is LNHDA and CDR2 SQIVND (reference sequence). The CDR3 extends over 16 amino acids. Trimming cost V 2 bases and J 4 bases, with 14 bases left between them. The CDR3 DNA is TGTGCCAGTAGTATACTCTACAGGAAAGTTAATGAAAAACTGTTTTTT. Amino acid sequence: CASSILYRKVNEKLFF.

The chain links TRBV4-3 to TRBJ2-1, with D maybe TRBD1 (5 bases). Per the germline V gene, CDR1 is LGHNA and CDR2 is YSLEER. The germline V and J ends were trimmed by 0 bases and 4 bases, with 13 bases remaining between them. The CDR3 totals 16 residues. CDR3 amino acids: CASSQDRGRKYNEQFF. The CDR3 DNA is TGCGCCAGCAGCCAAGATAGGGGCAGAAAATACAATGAGCAGTTCTTC.

This clone was recorded once. The chain has TRBV19 and TRBJ1-5, with a weak D call TRBD1 (5 bases). V gave up 7 bases and J gave up 1 base, with 5 bases separating them. Germline values: CDR1 LNHDA, CDR2 SQIVND (reference sequence). The CDR3 consists of 12 residues. CDR3 coding DNA: TGTGCCAGTAACAGGAGCAATCAGCCCCAGCATTTT. Amino acids: CASNRSNQPQHF.

The chain carries TRBV29-1 and TRBJ1-5; D ambiguous. The CDR3 spans 13 residues. Trimming removed 4 bases at V and 0 bases at J, with 7 bases between. Germline lookup yields CDR1 SQVTM and CDR2 ANQGSEA. For the CDR3, the DNA is TGCAGCGTTGGCCCTAGTAGCAATCAGCCCCAGCATTTT. Amino acids: CSVGPSSNQPQHF.

The V call is TRBV4-3, the J call TRBJ2-7, with a weak D call TRBD1 (6 bases). The length of the CDR3 is 15 residues. Germline lookup yields CDR1 LGHNA and CDR2 YSLEER. The V and J ends lost 0 bases and 0 bases respectively, with 9 bases between them. CDR3 region: CASSQDRTVSYEQYF. The CDR3 DNA is TGCGCCAGCAGCCAAGATCGGACAGTCTCCTACGAGCAGTACTTC.

The chain joins TRBV5-1 to TRBJ2-2; 12 nucleotides align to TRBD2. Trimming removed 3 bases from V and 7 bases from J; junction bases left unmatched: 4. The CDR3 has 15 residues. Germline V gives CDR1 SGHRS, CDR2 YFSETQ. DNA of the CDR3: TGCGCCAGCAGCTACACTAGCGGGGGGAACGGGGAGCTGTTTTTT. This sequence encodes CASSYTSGGNGELFF.

This chain uses TRBV19 with TRBJ2-7; TRBD1 matches 11 bases. The CDR3 is made up of 16 amino acids. Looked up from germline, CDR1 is LNHDA and CDR2 is SQIVND (reference sequence). V was clipped by 5 bases and J by 3 bases; unmatched bases: 9. DNA of the CDR3: TGTGCCAGTAGTTCTCAAAGGGGACAGGGGGTCTACGAGCAGTACTTC. This gives the protein CASSSQRGQGVYEQYF.

V is TRBV7-2 and J is TRBJ1-2; tentatively, D is TRBD1 (6 bases). Trimming removed 0 bases from V and 0 bases from J, with 20 bases in between. Germline CDR1 and CDR2: SGHTA and FQGNSA. CDR3 length equals 19 residues. CDR3 sequence (DNA): TGTGCCAGCAGCTTAGCCATAACAGGGTTCGTTTCAGCTAACTATGGCTACACCTTC. Protein product: CASSLAITGFVSANYGYTF. Complete variable domain (other parts from reference TRBV7-2 and TRBJ1-2): GAGVSQSPSNKVTEKGKDVELRCDPISGHTALYWYRQSLGQGLEFLIYFQGNSAPDKSGLPSDRFSAERTGGSVSTLTIQRTQQEDSAVYLCASSLAITGFVSANYGYTFGSGTRLTVV.

This clone has only one observation. The chain links TRBV5-1 to TRBJ1-2; 8 bases match TRBD1. The V segment lost 0 bases and the J segment 4 bases; nucleotides outside the gene matches: 8. The CDR3 has 16 amino acids. Germline CDR1 reads SGHRS; CDR2 reads YFSETQ. This chain's CDR3 is CASSLDGQGGPYGYTF. In nucleotides, the CDR3 is TGCGCCAGCAGCTTGGACGGACAGGGTGGACCCTATGGCTACACCTTC.

The chain links TRBV6-6 to TRBJ1-6; maybe TRBD1 (6 bases). Germline V CDR1 and CDR2: MNHNY, SVGAGI (reference sequence). The CDR3 has 17 amino acids. The V end was cut by 6 bases, the J end by 9 bases, with 24 bases between. This CDR3 reads CASSRPGHQPHTSPLHF. CDR3 DNA sequence: TGTGCCAGCAGCCGACCGGGACACCAACCTCATACTTCACCCCTCCACTTT.

The chain recombines TRBV30 with TRBJ2-1; 14 bases fit TRBD2. CDR1 and CDR2 from the germline V gene are GTSNPN and SVGIG (reference sequence). The CDR3 is made up of 16 amino acids. Trimming at V came to 3 bases and at J to 3 bases, leaving 4 bases not matched to a gene. DNA for the CDR3: TGTGCCTGGAGGGAGGGGACTAGCGGGGGCTACAATGAGCAGTTCTTC. It translates to CAWREGTSGGYNEQFF.

This clone appeared a single time. This chain connects TRBV12-3 or TRBV12-4 to TRBJ2-1, with a weak D call TRBD1 (5 bases). The length of the CDR3 is 13 residues. Trimming shortened V by 8 bases and J by 1 base, and 9 bases separated the two germline ends. Here the CDR3 reads CASGAQSYNEQFF. CDR3 DNA sequence: TGTGCCAGCGGGGCGCAGTCCTACAATGAGCAGTTCTTC.

The V gene is TRBV10-3, the J gene TRBJ2-7, with a tentative D call TRBD1 (5 bases). V was pared by 2 bases and J by 6 bases, with 11 bases between. CDR1 is ENHRY and CDR2 is SYGVKD in the germline V gene. This CDR3 contains 13 residues. CDR3 residues: CAISEMGQREQYF. CDR3 in DNA: TGTGCCATCAGTGAGATGGGGCAGCGCGAGCAGTACTTC.

The chain combines TRBV27 with TRBJ2-5, with TRBD1 matching 7 bases. CDR3 length: 15 residues. V lost 8 bases to trimming and J lost 5 bases; unmatched junction nucleotides: 14. CDR1 is MNHEY, CDR2 SMNVEV, per germline (reference sequence). The CDR3 loop is CASGRDSMLGETQYF. CDR3 nucleotides: TGTGCCAGCGGAAGGGACAGTATGCTTGGGGAGACCCAGTACTTC.

V is TRBV28 and J is TRBJ2-7, with TRBD2 matching 10 bases. Germline trimming cut 7 bases from V and 7 bases from J; bases unmatched to any gene: 7. CDR1 and CDR2 from the germline V gene are MDHEN and SYDVKM. This CDR3 comprises 13 residues. This CDR3 reads CASIPSGSREQYF. The CDR3 DNA is TGTGCCAGCATACCTAGCGGGAGTCGGGAGCAGTACTTC.

The genes are TRBV25-1 and TRBJ1-6; the D gene is possibly TRBD1 (6 bases). Looked up from germline, CDR1 is MGHDK and CDR2 is SYGVNS. The CDR3 totals 13 residues. Trimming took off 3 bases at V and 14 bases at J, with 14 bases between the two ends. The CDR3 DNA reads as TGTGCCAGCAGTGACAGGGGACGAATAGCCCTCCACTTT. It encodes CASSDRGRIALHF.

The rearrangement links TRBV29-1 to TRBJ1-4; D is undetermined. The germline V and J ends were trimmed by 5 bases and 6 bases, with 7 bases remaining between them. The CDR3 extends over 11 amino acids. The germline CDR1 and CDR2 sequences are SQVTM and ANQGSEA. CDR3 DNA: TGCAGCGTTATAGTCTATGAAAAACTGTTTTTT. The encoded protein is CSVIVYEKLFF. Variable domain in full (rest from reference TRBV29-1 and TRBJ1-4): SAVISQKPSRDICQRGTSLTIQCQVDSQVTMMFWYRQQPGQSLTLIATANQGSEATYESGFVIDKFPISRPNLTFSTLTVSNMSPEDSSIYLCSVIVYEKLFFGSGTQLSVL.

This chain links TRBV20-1 with TRBJ2-5, with 11 bases lining up with TRBD2. V shed 3 bases, J shed 5 bases, and the junction held 11 bases outside the gene matches. CDR3 length: 16 residues. Germline V gene data show CDR1 as DFQATT and CDR2 as SNEGSKA (reference sequence). CDR3 in amino acids: CSASLRLAGLWETQYF. Written as DNA, the CDR3 is TGCAGTGCTAGTTTAAGACTAGCGGGGCTCTGGGAGACCCAGTACTTC.

The genes are TRBV4-3 and TRBJ1-2; D is unresolved. Trimming shortened V by 0 bases and J by 7 bases, and 21 bases separated the two germline ends. CDR1 and CDR2 (germline): LGHNA, YSLEER. This CDR3 contains 17 residues. CDR3 coding DNA: TGCGCCAGCAGCCAAGATCACGGCGGATTCGGTTTTGCTGGCTACACCTTC. Amino acids: CASSQDHGGFGFAGYTF.